This T cell receptor (beta chain) emerged from a study of blood T cell repertoires in COVID-19. Study information: PBMCs, B-cell-depleted T cells, or T cells provided the cDNA or gDNA that made up the material.

As originally analysed: Researchers report that nucleated cell counts were estimated from reference gene primer amplification. The assay was immunoSEQ multiplex PCR, and TCRdb's table has in-frame clones only and misses some. V and J calls plus clone size are reproduced from that table; the DNA served to infer D and trimming. The sample has fewer than 25,000 clones, more than 90% seen once; the top ten hold about 7.5%. V was trimmed by 1 base and J by 3 bases, leaving 8 bases between them. The CDR3 runs to 14 residues. From germline, CDR1 is SGHTA and CDR2 FQGNSA. This sequence originates from a human donor in a cohort sampled during active COVID-19. The chain employs TRBV7-2 and TRBJ2-3; D perhaps matches TRBD1 (5 bases). Sequencing was performed on peripheral blood. In nucleotides, the CDR3 is TGTGCCAGCAGCTTAGGCAGGGCTACAGATACGCAGTATTTT. This encodes CASSLGRATDTQYF.